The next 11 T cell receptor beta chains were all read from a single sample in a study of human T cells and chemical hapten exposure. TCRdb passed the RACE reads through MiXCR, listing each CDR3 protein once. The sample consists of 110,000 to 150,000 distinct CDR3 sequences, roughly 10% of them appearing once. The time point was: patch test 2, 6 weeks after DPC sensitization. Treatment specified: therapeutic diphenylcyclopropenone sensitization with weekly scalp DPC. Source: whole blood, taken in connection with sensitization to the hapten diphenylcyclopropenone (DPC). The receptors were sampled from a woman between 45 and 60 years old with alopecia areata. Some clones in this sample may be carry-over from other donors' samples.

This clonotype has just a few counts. For the CDR3, the DNA is TGCAGCGTTGTTAGGCGCCCCCCTGTCTTGTCGGGGGCCAACGTCCTGACTTTC. Amino acids: CSVVRRPPVLSGANVLTF. The rearrangement links TRBV29-1 to TRBJ2-6; D is uncertain. The CDR3 spans 18 residues. Germline values: CDR1 SQVTM, CDR2 ANQGSEA. The V and J ends lost 4 bases and 4 bases respectively, with 23 bases between them.

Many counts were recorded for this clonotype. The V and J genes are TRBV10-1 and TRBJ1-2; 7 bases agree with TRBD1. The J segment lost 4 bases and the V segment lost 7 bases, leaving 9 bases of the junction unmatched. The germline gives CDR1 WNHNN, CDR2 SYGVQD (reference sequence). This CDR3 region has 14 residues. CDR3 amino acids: CASNHRGRIYGYTF. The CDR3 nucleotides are TGCGCCAGCAACCACAGGGGCCGGATCTATGGCTACACCTTC.

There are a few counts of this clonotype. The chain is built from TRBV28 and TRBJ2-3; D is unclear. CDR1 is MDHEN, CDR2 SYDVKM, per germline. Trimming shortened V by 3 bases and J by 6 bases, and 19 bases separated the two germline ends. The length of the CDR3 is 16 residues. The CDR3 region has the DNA TGTGCCAGCAGTTTTGCCGGAAAACAAATACGGGATACGCAGTATTTT. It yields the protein CASSFAGKQIRDTQYF. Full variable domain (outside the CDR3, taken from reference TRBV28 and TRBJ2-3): DVKVTQSSRYLVKRTGEKVFLECVQDMDHENMFWYRQDPGLGLRLIYFSYDVKMKEKGDIPEGYSVSREKKERFSLILESASTNQTSMYLCASSFAGKQIRDTQYFGPGTRLTVL.

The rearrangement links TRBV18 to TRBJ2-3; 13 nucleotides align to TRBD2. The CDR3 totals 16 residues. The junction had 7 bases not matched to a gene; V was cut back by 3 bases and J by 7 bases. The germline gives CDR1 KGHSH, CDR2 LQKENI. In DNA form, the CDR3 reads TGTGCCAGCTCACCGCCTGGGACTAGCGGGACTAATACGCAGTATTTT. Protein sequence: CASSPPGTSGTNTQYF.

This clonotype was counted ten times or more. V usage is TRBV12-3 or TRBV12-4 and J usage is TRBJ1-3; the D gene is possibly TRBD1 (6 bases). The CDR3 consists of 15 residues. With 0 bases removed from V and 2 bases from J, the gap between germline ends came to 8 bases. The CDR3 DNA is TGTGCCAGCAGTTTAGCTTCAGGGGCTGGAAACACCATATATTTT. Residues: CASSLASGAGNTIYF.

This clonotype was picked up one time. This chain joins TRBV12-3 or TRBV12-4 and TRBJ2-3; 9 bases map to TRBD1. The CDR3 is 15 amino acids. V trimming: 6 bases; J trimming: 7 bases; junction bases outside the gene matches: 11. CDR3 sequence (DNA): TGTGCCAGCAGCCCCGACAGGGGGTGGGCATATACGCAGTATTTT. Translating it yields CASSPDRGWAYTQYF.

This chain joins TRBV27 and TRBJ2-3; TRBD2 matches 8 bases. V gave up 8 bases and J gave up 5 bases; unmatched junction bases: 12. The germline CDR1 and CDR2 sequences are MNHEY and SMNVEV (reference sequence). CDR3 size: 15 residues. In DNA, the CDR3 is TGTGCCAGCCCCCCTGACGGGAGGGCCGTAGATACGCAGTATTTT. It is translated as CASPPDGRAVDTQYF.

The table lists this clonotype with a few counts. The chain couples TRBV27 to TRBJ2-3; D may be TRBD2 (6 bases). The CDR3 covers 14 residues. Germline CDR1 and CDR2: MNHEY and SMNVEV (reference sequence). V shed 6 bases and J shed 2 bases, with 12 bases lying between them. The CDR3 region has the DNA TGTGCCAGCAGGGGGAGGCCCTACACAGATACGCAGTATTTT. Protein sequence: CASRGRPYTDTQYF.

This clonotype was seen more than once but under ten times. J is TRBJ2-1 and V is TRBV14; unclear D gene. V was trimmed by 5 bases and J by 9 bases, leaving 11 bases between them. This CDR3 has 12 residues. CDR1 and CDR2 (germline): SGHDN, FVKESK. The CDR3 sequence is CASSGNYPEQFF. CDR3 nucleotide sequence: TGTGCCAGCAGCGGAAATTACCCTGAGCAGTTCTTC.

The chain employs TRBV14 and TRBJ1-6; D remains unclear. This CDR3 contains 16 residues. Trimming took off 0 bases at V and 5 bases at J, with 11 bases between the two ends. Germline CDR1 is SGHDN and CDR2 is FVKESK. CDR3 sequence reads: CASSQDGPRDNSPLHF. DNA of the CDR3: TGTGCCAGCAGCCAAGATGGGCCGAGGGATAATTCACCCCTCCACTTT.

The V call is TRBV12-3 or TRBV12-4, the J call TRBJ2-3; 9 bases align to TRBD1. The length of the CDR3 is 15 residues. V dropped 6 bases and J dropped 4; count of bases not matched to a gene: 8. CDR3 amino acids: CASRDRGLVPDTQYF. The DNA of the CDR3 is TGTGCCAGCAGGGACAGGGGACTGGTCCCAGATACGCAGTATTTT.